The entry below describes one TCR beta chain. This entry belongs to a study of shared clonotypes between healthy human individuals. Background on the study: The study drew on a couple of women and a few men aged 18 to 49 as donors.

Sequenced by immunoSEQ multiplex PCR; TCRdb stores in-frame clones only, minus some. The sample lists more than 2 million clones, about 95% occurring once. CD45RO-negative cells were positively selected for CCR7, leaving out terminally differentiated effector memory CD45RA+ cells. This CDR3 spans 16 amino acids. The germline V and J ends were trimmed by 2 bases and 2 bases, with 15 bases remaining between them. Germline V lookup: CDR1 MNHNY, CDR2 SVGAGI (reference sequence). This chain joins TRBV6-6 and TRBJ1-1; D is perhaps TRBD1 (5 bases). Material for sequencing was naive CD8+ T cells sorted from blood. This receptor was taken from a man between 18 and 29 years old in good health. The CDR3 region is CASSYPGIQGNTEAFF. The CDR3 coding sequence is TGTGCCAGCAGTTACCCGGGTATTCAGGGCAACACTGAAGCTTTCTTT.